These 26 T cell receptor beta chains came from one sample sequenced in a study of blood T cell repertoires in COVID-19. The repertoire was sequenced with immunoSEQ multiplex PCR; TCRdb's copy has only in-frame clones and lacks some. The sample includes some 20,000 clones, approximately 86% of them seen just once. Sequenced input: peripheral blood. The source of these receptors is a human donor in a cohort sampled during active COVID-19.

This chain links TRBV9 with TRBJ2-1; 13 bases align to TRBD2. The germline gives CDR1 SGDLS, CDR2 YYNGEE. With 0 bases clipped from V and 9 bases from J, the junction kept 6 bases outside the gene matches. The CDR3 consists of 16 residues. DNA of the CDR3: TGTGCCAGCAGCGTAGAAAAACTAGCGGGAGGGTTTGAGCAGTTCTTC. Translated, it gives CASSVEKLAGGFEQFF.

The J gene is TRBJ2-3, the V gene TRBV2, with 11 bases fitting TRBD1. V lost 9 bases, J lost 3 bases, and 8 bases stayed unmatched. The CDR3 covers 15 residues. CDR1 is SNHLY, CDR2 FYNNEI, per germline. CDR3 in DNA: TGTGCCAGTGCTAGGGACAGGGGGAAGACAGATACGCAGTATTTT. This codes for CASARDRGKTDTQYF.

The rearrangement links TRBV27 to TRBJ1-5, with D maybe TRBD1 (5 bases). There are 17 residues in the CDR3. Germline V gene lookup returns CDR1 MNHEY and CDR2 SMNVEV (reference sequence). The V and J ends lost 4 bases and 4 bases respectively, with 20 bases between them. The CDR3 is CASSSSPGVRGNQPQHF. Here the CDR3 DNA reads TGTGCCAGCAGTTCTAGTCCGGGGGTCAGAGGGAATCAGCCCCAGCATTTT.

This clone was recorded a few times. This chain connects TRBV7-8 to TRBJ1-5; 8 nucleotides line up with TRBD1. Trimming removed 1 base from V and 7 bases from J; junction bases left unmatched: 6. The CDR3 has 15 amino acids. CDR1 is SGHVS and CDR2 is FQNEAQ in the germline V gene. CDR3 amino acids: CASSLGTGPGQPQHF. CDR3 in DNA: TGTGCCAGCAGCTTAGGGACAGGGCCCGGGCAGCCCCAGCATTTT.

This sequence joins TRBV11-3 and TRBJ1-3; no reliable D call. In germline, CDR1 is SGHNT, CDR2 YENEEA. CDR3 length: 16 residues. Trimming shortened V by 0 bases and J by 2 bases, and 11 bases separated the two germline ends. This CDR3 reads CASSLDSHGAGNTIYF. The CDR3 nucleotides read TGTGCCAGCAGCTTAGACTCCCACGGGGCTGGAAACACCATATATTTT.

The chain uses TRBV5-1 and TRBJ2-3; D is uncertain. With 2 bases removed from V and 2 bases from J, the gap between germline ends came to 6 bases. Germline CDR1 and CDR2: SGHRS and YFSETQ. The CDR3 length is 13 residues. The CDR3 sequence is CASSFLFTDTQYF. The CDR3 region has the DNA TGCGCCAGCAGCTTCCTCTTCACAGATACGCAGTATTTT.

The chain links TRBV5-1 to TRBJ2-3, with 7 bases that match TRBD1. The V gene end was trimmed by 2 bases and the J gene end by 6 bases; junction bases not matched to a gene: 6. The CDR3 has 14 residues. CDR1 and CDR2 (germline): SGHRS, YFSETQ. Here the CDR3 reads CASSFDRATDTQYF. CDR3 DNA: TGCGCCAGCAGCTTTGACAGGGCGACGGATACGCAGTATTTT.

The chain is built from TRBV7-9 and TRBJ2-3; weak D call: TRBD2 (6 bases). Germline CDR1 SEHNR, CDR2 FQNEAQ (reference sequence). The CDR3 sequence is 12 residues long. Trimming stripped 7 bases from V and 8 bases from J, with 13 bases between. The CDR3: CASIGSGFTQYF. The CDR3, as DNA: TGTGCCAGCATTGGTAGCGGATTTACGCAGTATTTT.

This chain links TRBV6-5 with TRBJ2-1; TRBD2 is a possible D gene (6 bases). Germline-derived CDR1 and CDR2 are MNHEY and SVGAGI. The CDR3 runs 15 residues. Deletions cut 7 bases from V and 2 bases from J, with 15 bases between. The CDR3 here is CASTKGRGTYNEQFF. In nucleotides, the CDR3 is TGTGCCAGCACAAAGGGGCGGGGCACCTACAATGAGCAGTTCTTC.

This chain connects TRBV6-5 to TRBJ2-7, with a possible D match to TRBD2 (6 bases). Per germline, CDR1 MNHEY and CDR2 SVGAGI. This CDR3 is 13 amino acids long. V lost 6 bases and J lost 5, with 14 bases in between. CDR3 sequence (DNA): TGTGCCAGCAGGCGGGATGGGGGACACGAGCAGTACTTC. Its translation is CASRRDGGHEQYF.

The CDR3 protein is CASSRTSGRADTQYF. CDR3 in DNA: TGTGCCAGCTCAAGGACTAGCGGGAGGGCAGATACGCAGTATTTT. The V gene is TRBV7-6, the J gene TRBJ2-3, with TRBD2 matching 15 bases. Trimming took 8 bases from V and 4 from J; bases not matched to a gene: 4. The V gene's germline CDR1 is SGHVS and CDR2 FNYEAQ. This CDR3 is built from 15 residues.

This chain connects TRBV18 to TRBJ1-1; 7 positions match TRBD1. Germline loops: CDR1 KGHSH, CDR2 LQKENI. V shed 3 bases and J 5 bases; nucleotides not matched to a gene: 6. This CDR3 contains 14 residues. This chain's CDR3 is CASSPPTGTTEAFF. For the CDR3, the DNA is TGTGCCAGCTCACCCCCGACAGGGACGACTGAAGCTTTCTTT. Looking up the rest from reference TRBV18 and TRBJ1-1 gives the full variable domain: NAGVMQNPRHLVRRRGQEARLRCSPMKGHSHVYWYRQLPEEGLKFMVYLQKENIIDESGMPKERFSAEFPKEGPSILRIQQVVRGDSAAYFCASSPPTGTTEAFFGQGTRLTVV.

Worth noting for this clone: At one end, the junction sequence differs from germline, possibly due to a read error. V and J are TRBV5-5 and TRBJ2-7; TRBD1 might be the D (6 bases). This CDR3 region has 11 residues. CDR1 SGHKS and CDR2 YYEKEE come from the germline V gene (reference sequence). The CDR3 bases are TGTGCCAGCAGCTTGTCACAGGGCAAGGTCTTC. Protein product: CASSLSQGKVF.

In this sample, this clone is medium-sized. This chain connects TRBV6-2 or TRBV6-3 to TRBJ1-5; 7 bases are a match to TRBD1. The J segment lost 9 bases and the V segment lost 4 bases, leaving 9 bases of the junction unmatched. CDR1 MNHEY and CDR2 SVGEGT come from the germline V gene. The CDR3 runs 14 residues. The CDR3: CASSSDRHSGPQHF. For the CDR3, the DNA is TGTGCCAGCAGTTCGGACAGGCATAGCGGGCCCCAGCATTTT.

The rearrangement joins TRBV19 to TRBJ1-6; D is unclear. The germline V gene encodes CDR1 LNHDA and CDR2 SQIVND (reference sequence). CDR3 length: 17 amino acids. Trimming shortened V by 3 bases and J by 1 base, and 13 bases separated the two germline ends. The CDR3 protein is CASSILGVGSYNSPLHF. The DNA of the CDR3 is TGTGCCAGTAGTATTCTCGGGGTGGGATCCTATAATTCACCCCTCCACTTT.

This chain connects TRBV9 to TRBJ2-2; unclear D gene. The V end was cut by 3 bases, the J end by 3 bases, with 12 bases between. This CDR3 has 15 amino acids. Germline V lookup: CDR1 SGDLS, CDR2 YYNGEE. The CDR3 protein is CASSGLGPDTGELFF. The CDR3 nucleotides read TGTGCCAGCAGCGGACTTGGCCCGGACACCGGGGAGCTGTTTTTT.

The gene calls are TRBV5-1 and TRBJ2-3, with D possibly TRBD1 on 6 matching bases. This CDR3 has 14 residues. Trimming left V 4 bases short and J 3 bases short, with 12 bases between. CDR1 and CDR2 from the germline V gene are SGHRS and YFSETQ. The CDR3 region is CASSQTGWTDTQYF. CDR3 bases: TGCGCCAGCAGCCAAACAGGGTGGACAGATACGCAGTATTTT. The complete variable domain, with remaining parts taken from reference TRBV5-1 and TRBJ2-3, reads KAGVTQTPRYLIKTRGQQVTLSCSPISGHRSVSWYQQTPGQGLQFLFEYFSETQRNKGNFPGRFSGRQFSNSRSEMNVSTLELGDSALYLCASSQTGWTDTQYFGPGTRLTVL.

This clone was seen a few times. One end of the junction does not line up with germline, which may come from a read error. This chain uses TRBV29-1 with TRBJ2-3, with 7 positions matching TRBD2. Germline-derived CDR1 and CDR2 are SQVTM and ANQGSEA. The CDR3 runs 14 residues. CDR3 DNA sequence: TGCAGCGTTAAAGACATGCGGGAGTGGGATACGCAGTATTTT. It translates to CSVKDMREWDTQYF.

The V call is TRBV28, the J call TRBJ2-7; D is possibly TRBD2 (6 bases). The CDR3 has 12 amino acids. In germline, CDR1 is MDHEN, CDR2 SYDVKM. With 11 bases removed from V and 2 bases from J, the gap between germline ends came to 13 bases. Written as DNA, the CDR3 is TGTGCCTCAATGGGGGGTACCTACGAGCAGTACTTC. Translating it yields CASMGGTYEQYF.

The rearrangement uses TRBV11-2 and TRBJ2-1; TRBD2 agrees at 13 bases. CDR1 and CDR2 (germline): SGHAT, FQNNGV. Trimming removed 6 bases from V and 6 bases from J; junction bases left unmatched: 5. The CDR3 has 15 amino acids. DNA for the CDR3: TGTGCCAGCAGGAAACTAGCGGGAGGGGTCAATGAGCAGTTCTTC. Protein product: CASRKLAGGVNEQFF.

This clone was counted once. This chain connects TRBV3-1 (or the pseudogene TRBV3-2) to TRBJ2-7; a weak D match, TRBD1 (5 bases). Per the germline V gene, CDR1 is LGHDT and CDR2 is YNNKEL (reference sequence). CDR3 length equals 12 residues. The V and J ends lost 3 bases and 4 bases respectively, with 7 bases between them. The CDR3 DNA follows: TGTGCCAGCAGCCAGACAGCGTACGAGCAGTACTTC. This translates into CASSQTAYEQYF.

In this sample, this clone turned up a few times. CDR3 DNA: TGTGCCAGCAGGGGGCTTGGCAATCAGCCCCAGCATTTT. Amino acid sequence: CASRGLGNQPQHF. The chain couples TRBV28 to TRBJ1-5; weak D call: TRBD1 (5 bases). V was clipped by 6 bases and J by 2 bases, with 8 bases between them. CDR1 and CDR2 from the germline V gene are MDHEN and SYDVKM. The CDR3 extends over 13 amino acids.

The chain combines TRBV7-2 with TRBJ2-5, with 11 bases lining up with TRBD1. The CDR3 loop spans 15 amino acids. Per the germline V gene, CDR1 is SGHTA and CDR2 is FQGNSA. Unmatched junction bases numbered 11, after V lost 9 bases and J lost 5 bases. The CDR3 DNA reads TGTGCCAGTCAGGCGGACAGGGGGCGCGGGGAGACCCAGTACTTC. This codes for CASQADRGRGETQYF.

The V gene is TRBV7-3, the J gene TRBJ2-1, with a possible D match to TRBD2 (6 bases). Germline V gives CDR1 SGHTA, CDR2 FQGTGA. This CDR3 is built from 15 residues. Trimming stripped 1 base from V and 7 bases from J, with 14 bases between. The CDR3 nucleotides are TGTGCCAGCAGCTTAAAGTCCCCTAGCGAGAATGAGCAGTTCTTC. Translation gives CASSLKSPSENEQFF.

The chain carries TRBV12-5 and TRBJ2-7; 7 positions match TRBD1. This CDR3 spans 16 amino acids. CDR1 and CDR2 (germline): LGHNT, FRNRAP. Trimming took 6 bases from V and 8 from J; bases not matched to a gene: 19. CDR3 amino acids: CASGQAPGTDSFKQYF. The CDR3, as DNA: TGTGCTAGTGGCCAGGCCCCCGGGACAGACTCCTTCAAGCAGTACTTC.

This clone has a single count. The rearrangement uses TRBV6-6 and TRBJ1-2, with 9 bases matching TRBD1. Germline V gene sequence: CDR1 MNHNY, CDR2 SVGAGI (reference sequence). Trimming at V came to 5 bases and at J to 4 bases, leaving 14 bases not matched to a gene. This CDR3 has 17 residues. CDR3 sequence: CASSQRSGTGFGYGYTF. The CDR3 DNA sequence: TGTGCCAGCAGTCAGCGGTCAGGGACAGGGTTCGGCTATGGCTACACCTTC.